The 3 T cell receptor beta chains reported below all come from one sample, sequenced in a study of blood T cell repertoires in COVID-19. TCRdb's copy holds only in-frame clones and misses some; the assay was immunoSEQ multiplex PCR. The data show 200,000 to 250,000 clones, with 84% seen just once and 7.6% held by the top ten. Sequencing used peripheral blood. Receptors were obtained from a woman aged 45-59 years with active or convalescent COVID-19.

J is TRBJ1-2 and V is TRBV28; 8 nucleotides match TRBD1. Per germline, CDR1 MDHEN and CDR2 SYDVKM. The ends lost 3 bases at V and 12 bases at J; junction bases unmatched: 9. There are 13 residues in the CDR3. The CDR3 region is CASSFPGQGRNTF. CDR3 bases: TGTGCCAGCAGTTTTCCTGGACAGGGAAGAAACACCTTC.

This clone showed up just once. The chain links TRBV6-1 to TRBJ1-2; D uncertain. Deletions cut 0 bases from V and 8 bases from J, with 7 bases between. There are 12 residues in the CDR3. Germline assignment: CDR1 MNHNS and CDR2 SASEGT. CDR3 coding DNA: TGTGCCAGCAGTGAAGCACCGGGGGGCTACACCTTC. It translates to CASSEAPGGYTF.

The rearrangement links TRBV12-5 to TRBJ1-5, with TRBD1 as a possible D gene (6 bases). V shed 1 base and J shed 4 bases, with 8 bases lying between them. CDR1 LGHNT and CDR2 FRNRAP come from the germline V gene. The CDR3 length is 14 residues. This chain's CDR3 is CASGLGTGNQPQHF. The CDR3 DNA reads TGTGCTAGTGGTTTGGGAACAGGGAATCAGCCCCAGCATTTT.